Listed below are T cell receptor beta chains from one sample, sequenced in a study of cytomegalovirus exposure and HLA in healthy donors. TCRdb's table, derived via immunoSEQ multiplex PCR, lists solely in-frame clones and lacks some. Here the sample spans hundreds of thousands of clones, about nine tenths being singletons. The sequenced sample consisted of PBMCs. The receptors derive from a woman aged 18-30 years in good health and CMV-seronegative. Each CDR3 is given with its conserved first and last residue. A D gene is named only where the DNA matches it firmly. Size tells how often a clone was seen (once, few, many) or the class of an expanded clone, and some rows leave it out.

CDR3aa	CDR3nt	v_gene	d_gene	j_gene	abundance
CASSRGPYEQYF	TGTGCCAGTAGCAGGGGCCCCTACGAGCAGTACTTC	TRBV19	NA	TRBJ2-7	once
CASSLDRGPNQPQHF	TGTGCCAGCAGCCTTGACAGGGGGCCCAATCAGCCCCAGCATTTT	TRBV6-1	TRBD1	TRBJ1-5	NA
CASSLGPTGGTEAFF	TGCGCCAGCAGCTTGGGACCGACAGGGGGGACTGAAGCTTTCTTT	TRBV5-1	TRBD1	TRBJ1-1	NA
CASSLATGGVYNEQFF	TGTGCCAGCAGCTTGGCTACGGGAGGGGTCTACAATGAGCAGTTCTTC	TRBV5-6	TRBD2	TRBJ2-1	NA
CASSPKTFTEAFF	TGTGCCAGCAGCCCAAAGACTTTCACTGAAGCTTTCTTT	TRBV7-9	NA	TRBJ1-1	NA
CTSRETGGTEAFF	TGTACCAGCAGGGAGACAGGGGGCACTGAAGCTTTCTTT	TRBV7-9	TRBD1	TRBJ1-1	NA
CASSLGQGTNQPQHF	TGTGCCAGCAGCCTCGGACAGGGGACGAATCAGCCCCAGCATTTT	TRBV27	TRBD1	TRBJ1-5	NA
CASSALAYNEQYF	TGTGCCAGCAGTGCCCTAGCGTACAACGAGCAGTACTTC	TRBV25-1	NA	TRBJ2-7	NA
CASSVLVGLAGVYF	TGTGCCAGCAGTGTTCTAGTGGGACTAGCGGGGGTATATTTT	TRBV25-1	TRBD2	TRBJ2-3	NA
CASSLATGMTTYEQYF	TGCGCCAGCAGCTTGGCCACAGGGATGACAACCTACGAGCAGTACTTC	TRBV5-1	NA	TRBJ2-7	NA
CASSFPHSYEQYF	TGTGCCAGCAGTTTCCCCCACAGCTACGAGCAGTACTTC	TRBV28	NA	TRBJ2-7	NA
CASSGPASGTGSAEQYF	TGTGCCAGCAGCGGACCCGCCTCCGGGACAGGGTCGGCCGAGCAGTACTTC	TRBV11-3	TRBD1	TRBJ2-7	NA
CASRRYTGGITEAFF	TGTGCCAGCAGACGTTATACAGGGGGAATAACTGAAGCTTTCTTT	TRBV28	TRBD1	TRBJ1-1	NA
CASRPGRYSPLHF	TGTGCCAGCAGACCCGGTCGCTATTCACCCCTCCACTTT	TRBV6-1	NA	TRBJ1-6	NA
CASSPTRQGQREQYF	TGTGCCAGCAGCCCCACCCGACAGGGGCAGCGCGAGCAGTACTTC	TRBV9	TRBD1	TRBJ2-7	NA
CASSSTGGRDGYTF	TGTGCCAGCAGCTCCACAGGGGGCAGAGATGGCTACACCTTC	TRBV5-4	TRBD1	TRBJ1-2	NA
CSVEGVGDSSYEQYF	TGCAGCGTTGAAGGGGTAGGGGACAGCTCCTACGAGCAGTACTTC	TRBV29-1	TRBD1	TRBJ2-7	once
CASSEGQGPSYGYTF	TGTGCCAGCAGTGAGGGACAGGGCCCATCCTATGGCTACACCTTC	TRBV6-1	TRBD1	TRBJ1-2	NA
CASSPPGQYSPLHF	TGTGCCAGCAGCCCCCCGGGACAGTATTCACCCCTCCACTTT	TRBV27	TRBD1	TRBJ1-6	NA
CSVEGQRSFYNEQFF	TGCAGCGTAGAGGGACAGCGAAGTTTCTACAATGAGCAGTTCTTC	TRBV29-1	TRBD1	TRBJ2-1	NA
CASSEYGTSVRGETQYF	TGTGCCAGCAGCGAGTACGGGACTAGCGTTAGGGGGGAGACCCAGTACTTC	TRBV7-2	TRBD2	TRBJ2-5	NA
CASSLTGRAATNEKLFF	TGTGCCAGCAGCTTGACGGGCAGGGCCGCAACTAATGAAAAACTGTTTTTT	TRBV5-4	NA	TRBJ1-4	NA
CASSIQGGLAGEQYF	TGTGCCAGTAGTATACAGGGGGGCCTAGCTGGGGAGCAGTACTTC	TRBV19	NA	TRBJ2-7	NA
CASSVGGAKDTQYF	TGCGCCAGCAGTGTTGGCGGGGCCAAAGATACGCAGTATTTT	TRBV10-1	NA	TRBJ2-3	NA
CASTLQGSVSGNTIYF	TGTGCCAGCACCCTCCAGGGCAGTGTATCTGGAAACACCATATATTTT	TRBV28	NA	TRBJ1-3	NA
CASSLDRGDTQYF	TGTGCCAGCAGCTTGGACAGGGGAGATACGCAGTATTTT	TRBV5-6	TRBD1	TRBJ2-3	NA
CASSLGVAGGPHNEQFF	TGTGCCAGCAGTTTAGGGGTAGCGGGGGGGCCGCACAATGAGCAGTTCTTC	TRBV27	TRBD2	TRBJ2-1	NA
CASSQFSGTEAFF	TGTGCCAGCAGCCAATTTTCCGGGACTGAAGCTTTCTTT	TRBV6-1	NA	TRBJ1-1	NA
CASGLPGQTGGYTF	TGTGCTAGTGGTTTGCCCGGACAGACGGGTGGCTACACCTTC	TRBV12-5	NA	TRBJ1-2	NA
CASSARDGLYEQYF	TGTGCCAGCAGCGCGCGGGACGGCCTCTACGAGCAGTACTTC	TRBV9	NA	TRBJ2-7	NA
CASSKQLAGSYEQYF	TGTGCCAGCAGTAAACAACTAGCGGGCTCCTACGAGCAGTACTTC	TRBV27	TRBD2	TRBJ2-7	NA
CASSEFIPYNEQFF	TGTGCCAGCAGTGAGTTCATCCCCTACAATGAGCAGTTCTTC	TRBV2	NA	TRBJ2-1	NA
CASIKAGARGANVLTF	TGTGCCAGCATTAAAGCAGGGGCTCGTGGGGCCAACGTCCTGACTTTC	TRBV28	NA	TRBJ2-6	few
CASSRAGRWYF	TGTGCCAGCAGCCGTGCAGGGCGTTGGTATTTT	TRBV2	NA	TRBJ2-3	NA
CASSHPGLAGGVQYF	TGCGCCAGCAGCCACCCTGGACTAGCGGGAGGGGTTCAGTACTTC	TRBV4-1	TRBD2	TRBJ2-4	NA
CASSRPETSSPETQYF	TGTGCCAGCAGTCGACCGGAGACTAGTAGTCCTGAGACCCAGTACTTC	TRBV28	NA	TRBJ2-5	NA
CASSSESGSNGGEQFF	TGTGCCAGCAGCTCCGAAAGCGGGAGCAATGGGGGTGAGCAGTTCTTC	TRBV2	TRBD2	TRBJ2-1	NA
CASSDGGGATDTQYF	TGTGCCAGCAGTGACGGGGGGGGAGCCACAGATACGCAGTATTTT	TRBV6-4	TRBD2	TRBJ2-3	NA
CASSDLAGDWNEQFF	TGTGCCAGCAGTGACCTAGCGGGAGACTGGAATGAGCAGTTCTTC	TRBV2	TRBD2	TRBJ2-1	NA
CASAGTSGSEHNEQFF	TGTGCCAGTGCCGGGACTAGCGGGAGCGAGCACAATGAGCAGTTCTTC	TRBV19	TRBD2	TRBJ2-1	NA
CASSQEGAGGFLEQFF	TGTGCCAGCAGCCAAGAAGGAGCGGGGGGGTTTCTTGAGCAGTTCTTC	TRBV4-2	TRBD2	TRBJ2-1	NA
CASSPRGLLGTEAFF	TGTGCCAGCAGTCCCCGAGGCCTTCTGGGCACTGAAGCTTTCTTT	TRBV27	NA	TRBJ1-1	NA
CASSPGLGGGNQPQHF	TGTGCCAGCAGCCCAGGACTCGGGGGTGGCAATCAGCCCCAGCATTTT	TRBV28	NA	TRBJ1-5	NA
CATRPGTGRQPQHF	TGTGCCACCCGACCCGGGACAGGGAGACAGCCCCAGCATTTT	TRBV6-5	TRBD1	TRBJ1-5	NA
CALYRAYQPQHF	TGTGCCCTTTACAGGGCGTACCAGCCCCAGCATTTT	TRBV30	NA	TRBJ1-5	NA
CASSSTAPGYSNQPQHF	TGTGCCAGCAGTTCGACCGCTCCGGGATACAGCAATCAGCCCCAGCATTTT	TRBV28	NA	TRBJ1-5	few
CASSLDRGSYNEQFF	TGCGCCAGCAGCTTGGACAGGGGCTCCTACAATGAGCAGTTCTTC	TRBV5-1	TRBD1	TRBJ2-1	few
CASSQGTGSYEQYF	TGTGCCAGCAGCCAAGGAACAGGCTCCTACGAGCAGTACTTC	TRBV14	NA	TRBJ2-7	NA
CASSLVGGATDTQYF	TGTGCCAGCAGTTTAGTCGGGGGGGCTACAGATACGCAGTATTTT	TRBV28	TRBD2	TRBJ2-3	NA
CASRLAGVTYNEQFF	TGTGCCAGCAGACTAGCGGGAGTCACCTACAATGAGCAGTTCTTC	TRBV28	TRBD2	TRBJ2-1	once
CASSLYGELFF	TGCGCCAGCAGCTTGTATGGGGAGCTGTTTTTT	TRBV5-1	NA	TRBJ2-2	NA
CASSFQGDSYNEQFF	TGTGCCAGCAGTTTTCAGGGGGACTCCTACAATGAGCAGTTCTTC	TRBV27	TRBD1	TRBJ2-1	NA
CASTGQGTGNTEAFF	TGCGCCAGCACCGGCCAAGGGACAGGGAACACTGAAGCTTTCTTT	TRBV5-1	TRBD1	TRBJ1-1	NA
CSPGLAREQYF	TGCAGCCCGGGACTAGCGCGCGAGCAGTACTTC	TRBV20-1	TRBD2	TRBJ2-7	NA
CASMAGTSGSHEQFF	TGTGCCAGCATGGCCGGGACTAGCGGGAGCCATGAGCAGTTCTTC	TRBV6-5	TRBD2	TRBJ2-1	NA
CASSFPPADSYEQYF	TGTGCCAGCAGTTTTCCCCCAGCGGACTCCTACGAGCAGTACTTC	TRBV28	NA	TRBJ2-7	NA
CASSESGQGIGELFF	TGCGCCAGCAGTGAGTCGGGACAGGGGATTGGGGAGCTGTTTTTT	TRBV10-1	TRBD1	TRBJ2-2	NA
CASSLTVGRSYNEQFF	TGTGCCAGCAGCTTAACCGTGGGCCGCTCCTACAATGAGCAGTTCTTC	TRBV7-6	NA	TRBJ2-1	NA
CSVALRLGSSGNTIYF	TGCAGCGTTGCGTTAAGACTAGGCAGCTCTGGAAACACCATATATTTT	TRBV29-1	NA	TRBJ1-3	NA